These T cell receptor beta chains were read from a single sample in a study of blood T cell repertoires in COVID-19. Assay used: immunoSEQ multiplex PCR; TCRdb lists only in-frame clones, some missing. The repertoire holds under 250,000 clones, with roughly 85% as singletons. Sequencing used PBMCs or T cells enriched from blood (not recorded which). The receptors derive from a woman aged 50 to 60 with acute COVID-19. The CDR3 runs from the conserved cysteine through the conserved F or W. A D gene is named only where the DNA matches it firmly. Clone sizes are given selectively: once, few, many, or a class where the clone is expanded.

v_call	j_call	d_call	clone_size	cdr3_length	cdr3_aa	cdr3_nt
TRBV6-5	TRBJ1-3	.	.	14	CASTSQGTGNTIYF	TGTGCCAGCACTTCGCAGGGCACAGGAAACACCATATATTTT
TRBV7-9	TRBJ1-1	.	.	12	CASSLQTTEAFF	TGTGCCAGCAGCCTCCAGACAACTGAAGCTTTCTTT
TRBV10-3	TRBJ2-3	TRBD1	.	17	CAISGDREGAGTDTQYF	TGTGCCATCAGTGGGGACAGGGAAGGGGCCGGCACAGATACGCAGTATTTT
TRBV7-9	TRBJ1-2	.	.	11	CASSLVPAGTF	TGTGCCAGCAGCTTAGTTCCGGCGGGCACCTTC
TRBV14	TRBJ1-1	.	.	14	CASSPPGSGTEAFF	TGTGCCAGCAGCCCTCCAGGGTCGGGCACTGAAGCTTTCTTT
TRBV29-1	TRBJ1-1	.	.	12	CSVGKGTGEAFF	TGCAGCGTTGGAAAGGGGACTGGTGAAGCTTTCTTT
TRBV6-2/TRBV6-3	TRBJ2-3	.	.	17	CASSYVPGRASTDTQYF	TGTGCCAGCAGTTACGTACCCGGCAGGGCTAGCACAGATACGCAGTATTTT
TRBV7-6	TRBJ2-1	.	.	15	CASSFGGGPDNEQFF	TGTGCCAGCAGCTTTGGGGGGGGGCCGGACAATGAGCAGTTCTTC
TRBV5-1	TRBJ1-2	TRBD1	once	13	CASSLWQGVGYTF	TGCGCCAGCAGCTTGTGGCAGGGGGTTGGCTACACCTTC
TRBV27	TRBJ2-7	TRBD1	few	14	CATRTMTGGYEQYF	TGTGCCACCCGGACAATGACAGGGGGCTACGAGCAGTACTTC
TRBV9	TRBJ1-1	.	.	15	CASSEDSRTNTEAFF	TGTGCCAGCAGCGAGGACAGCCGAACGAACACTGAAGCTTTCTTT
TRBV30	TRBJ1-4	TRBD1	once	16	CAWSARPGQGVEKLFF	TGTGCCTGGAGTGCGAGACCGGGACAGGGAGTTGAAAAACTGTTTTTT
TRBV27	TRBJ1-2	TRBD1	.	16	CASSPNQGEAWRGYTF	TGTGCCAGCAGTCCGAACCAGGGGGAGGCCTGGAGGGGCTACACCTTC
TRBV4-3	TRBJ2-5	TRBD1	.	16	CASSQERAGGEETQYF	TGCGCCAGCAGCCAAGAACGAGCAGGGGGAGAAGAGACCCAGTACTTC
TRBV12-5	TRBJ1-4	.	.	14	CASGLDRSNEKLFF	TGTGCTAGTGGTTTGGACAGGAGTAATGAAAAACTGTTTTTT
TRBV19	TRBJ2-5	.	.	12	CASSALQETQYF	TGTGCCAGTAGTGCCCTACAGGAGACCCAGTACTTC
TRBV2	TRBJ2-2	TRBD1	.	16	CASIRTGVAGTGELFF	TGTGCCAGCATAAGGACAGGGGTTGCTGGCACCGGGGAGCTGTTTTTT
TRBV6-1	TRBJ1-5	.	.	15	CASSEVSTSNQPQHF	TGTGCCAGCAGTGAGGTTAGCACTAGCAATCAGCCCCAGCATTTT
TRBV9	TRBJ2-2	TRBD1	.	13	CASSSDRAGELFF	TGTGCCAGCAGCTCGGACAGGGCCGGGGAGCTGTTTTTT
TRBV9	TRBJ2-1	TRBD2	.	14	CASSEGLGVVDPFF	TGTGCCAGCAGCGAGGGACTAGGAGTAGTCGATCCGTTCTTC
TRBV10-2	TRBJ1-1	TRBD1	.	13	CASSLGGGYEAFF	TGCGCCAGCAGTTTAGGGGGCGGATATGAAGCTTTCTTT
TRBV7-8	TRBJ2-2	.	.	14	CASSLSGAWGELFF	TGTGCCAGCAGCTTATCAGGGGCATGGGGGGAGCTGTTTTTT
TRBV19	TRBJ1-5	TRBD1	.	18	CASHYLGTVGGSNQPQHF	TGTGCCAGCCATTACCTCGGGACAGTGGGGGGTAGCAATCAGCCCCAGCATTTT
TRBV19	TRBJ1-5	TRBD1	.	16	CASSPGTGTGNQPQHF	TGTGCCAGTAGTCCCGGGACAGGGACGGGGAATCAGCCCCAGCATTTT
TRBV24-1	TRBJ1-2	.	.	13	CATSDSGESGYTF	TGTGCCACCAGTGATTCAGGGGAAAGTGGCTACACCTTC
TRBV7-3	TRBJ1-1	.	.	13	CASSPGMNTEAFF	TGTGCCAGCAGCCCAGGCATGAACACTGAAGCTTTCTTT
TRBV7-8	TRBJ1-2	.	.	14	CASSLGQANYGYTF	TGTGCCAGCAGCCTAGGGCAGGCTAACTATGGCTACACCTTC
TRBV19	TRBJ1-1	TRBD1	few	14	CASSIQRGRTEAFF	TGTGCCAGTAGTATTCAGAGGGGGCGAACTGAAGCTTTCTTT
TRBV19	TRBJ2-7	TRBD2	.	14	CASSPRGGRYEQYF	TGTGCCAGTAGTCCCCGGGGGGGGCGGTACGAGCAGTACTTC
TRBV7-2	TRBJ2-3	.	once	14	CASSFSYNADTQYF	TGTGCCAGCAGCTTCTCCTATAACGCGGATACGCAGTATTTT
TRBV7-6	TRBJ1-1	.	once	15	CASSLAHGADTEAFF	TGTGCCAGCAGCTTAGCCCATGGGGCGGACACTGAAGCTTTCTTT
TRBV9	TRBJ1-1	.	.	13	CASSATPGTEAFF	TGTGCCAGCAGTGCGACCCCGGGCACTGAAGCTTTCTTT
TRBV19	TRBJ1-5	TRBD1	.	16	CASSIGGKGDSQPQHF	TGTGCCAGTAGTATAGGCGGAAAAGGGGACAGTCAGCCCCAGCATTTT
TRBV29-1	TRBJ1-4	.	once	14	CSVVSGVANEKLFF	TGCAGCGTTGTTAGCGGAGTGGCTAATGAAAAACTGTTTTTT
TRBV19	TRBJ1-2	.	few	14	CASRGSGFENGYTF	TGTGCCAGTAGGGGATCGGGGTTTGAAAATGGCTACACCTTC
TRBV5-1	TRBJ2-2	.	.	14	CASSLGRGTGELFF	TGCGCCAGCAGCTTAGGACGGGGCACCGGGGAGCTGTTTTTT
TRBV19	TRBJ1-5	TRBD1	once	14	CASSRQGGIQPQHF	TGTGCCAGTAGCAGACAGGGTGGGATCCAGCCCCAGCATTTT
TRBV7-2	TRBJ1-5	TRBD1	.	14	CASSVQGSGQPQHF	TGTGCCAGCAGCGTACAGGGGTCCGGTCAGCCCCAGCATTTT
TRBV2	TRBJ2-1	TRBD2	.	14	CASSTGLAGALQFF	TGTGCCAGCAGCACGGGACTAGCGGGGGCCTTACAGTTCTTC
TRBV14	TRBJ1-1	TRBD1	.	18	CASSTPRDSRWGSTEAFF	TGTGCCAGCAGCACCCCCCGGGACAGCCGTTGGGGTTCCACTGAAGCTTTCTTT
TRBV5-4	TRBJ1-2	.	.	14	CASSLVLGADGYTF	TGTGCCAGCAGCTTGGTTCTGGGGGCGGATGGCTACACCTTC
TRBV3-1/TRBV3-2	TRBJ1-1	.	few	15	CASSQGQRANTEAFF	TGTGCCAGCAGCCAAGGACAGAGAGCGAACACTGAAGCTTTCTTT
TRBV12-3/TRBV12-4	TRBJ1-1	.	.	13	CASRVRVVTEAFF	TGTGCCAGCAGGGTGAGGGTAGTGACTGAAGCTTTCTTT
TRBV4-3	TRBJ2-3	TRBD1	.	15	CASSQDRTGADTQYF	TGCGCCAGCAGCCAAGATCGGACAGGGGCAGATACGCAGTATTTT
TRBV7-8	TRBJ1-2	TRBD1	.	13	CASTPETGFGYTF	TGTGCCAGCACCCCAGAGACAGGGTTCGGCTACACCTTC
TRBV3-1/TRBV3-2	TRBJ2-1	TRBD2	.	16	CASSHWGAGGDNEQFF	TGTGCCAGCAGCCACTGGGGCGCGGGGGGTGACAATGAGCAGTTCTTC
TRBV6-2/TRBV6-3	TRBJ1-1	TRBD1	.	14	CASSDRGSRTEAFF	TGTGCCAGCAGCGACAGGGGTAGTAGAACTGAAGCTTTCTTT
TRBV7-9	TRBJ2-1	.	.	15	CASSLGLASYNEQFF	TGTGCCAGCAGCTTAGGGTTAGCCTCATACAATGAGCAGTTCTTC